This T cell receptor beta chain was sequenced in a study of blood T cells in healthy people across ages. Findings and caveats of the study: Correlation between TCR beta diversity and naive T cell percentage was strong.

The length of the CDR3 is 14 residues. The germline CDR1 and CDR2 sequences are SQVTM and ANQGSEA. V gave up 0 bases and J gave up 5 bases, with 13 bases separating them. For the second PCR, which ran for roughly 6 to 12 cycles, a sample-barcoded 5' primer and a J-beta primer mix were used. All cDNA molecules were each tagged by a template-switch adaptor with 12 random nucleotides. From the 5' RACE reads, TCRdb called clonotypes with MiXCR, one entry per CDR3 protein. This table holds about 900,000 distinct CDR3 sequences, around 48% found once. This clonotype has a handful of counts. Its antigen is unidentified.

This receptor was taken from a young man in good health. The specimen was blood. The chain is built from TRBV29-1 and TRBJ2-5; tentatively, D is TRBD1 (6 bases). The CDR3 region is CSVEEYHREETQYF. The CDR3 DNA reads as TGCAGCGTTGAAGAATACCACAGGGAGGAGACCCAGTACTTC.